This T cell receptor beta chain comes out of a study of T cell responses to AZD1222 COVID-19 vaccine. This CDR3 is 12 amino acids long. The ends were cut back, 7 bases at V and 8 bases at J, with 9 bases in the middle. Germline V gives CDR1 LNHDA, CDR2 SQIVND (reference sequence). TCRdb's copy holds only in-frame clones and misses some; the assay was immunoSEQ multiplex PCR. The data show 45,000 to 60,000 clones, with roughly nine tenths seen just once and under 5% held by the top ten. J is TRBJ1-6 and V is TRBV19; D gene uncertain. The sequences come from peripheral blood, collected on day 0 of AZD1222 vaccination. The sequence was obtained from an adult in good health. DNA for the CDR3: TGTGCCAGTAATGACGGGTATTCACCCCTCCACTTT. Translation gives CASNDGYSPLHF.